This T cell receptor beta chain derives from a study of OX40 agonist ivuxolimab in advanced cancers. Study information: Every patient in dose escalation had hepatocellular carcinoma, melanoma, renal cell or head and neck cancer.

Clones were sequenced by immunoSEQ multiplex PCR, and TCRdb holds only the in-frame ones, with some missing. The profile covers tens of thousands of clones, with around 90% appearing a single time and about 9.1% taken by the ten largest. As regards this clone: Its target is not known.

Points from the study as a whole: At doses 0.1 to 3.0 mg/kg, CD4+ and CD8+ clones expanded. The average count of expanded clones was higher among CD8+ T cells than among CD4+.

The germline CDR1 and CDR2 sequences are SGHVS and FNYEAQ. This CDR3 region has 14 residues. V shed 5 bases and J shed 4 bases, with 11 bases lying between them. The sequence derives from an adult with an advanced solid tumor such as melanoma, head and neck, liver or kidney cancer. This chain joins TRBV7-6 and TRBJ1-4; D may be TRBD1 (5 bases). The sample in question was CD4+ or CD8+ T cells sorted from blood, obtained in a trial of the OX40 agonist ivuxolimab. The CDR3 bases are TGTGCCAGCAGCCGGACACCGGTTAATGAAAAACTGTTTTTT. Protein sequence: CASSRTPVNEKLFF.